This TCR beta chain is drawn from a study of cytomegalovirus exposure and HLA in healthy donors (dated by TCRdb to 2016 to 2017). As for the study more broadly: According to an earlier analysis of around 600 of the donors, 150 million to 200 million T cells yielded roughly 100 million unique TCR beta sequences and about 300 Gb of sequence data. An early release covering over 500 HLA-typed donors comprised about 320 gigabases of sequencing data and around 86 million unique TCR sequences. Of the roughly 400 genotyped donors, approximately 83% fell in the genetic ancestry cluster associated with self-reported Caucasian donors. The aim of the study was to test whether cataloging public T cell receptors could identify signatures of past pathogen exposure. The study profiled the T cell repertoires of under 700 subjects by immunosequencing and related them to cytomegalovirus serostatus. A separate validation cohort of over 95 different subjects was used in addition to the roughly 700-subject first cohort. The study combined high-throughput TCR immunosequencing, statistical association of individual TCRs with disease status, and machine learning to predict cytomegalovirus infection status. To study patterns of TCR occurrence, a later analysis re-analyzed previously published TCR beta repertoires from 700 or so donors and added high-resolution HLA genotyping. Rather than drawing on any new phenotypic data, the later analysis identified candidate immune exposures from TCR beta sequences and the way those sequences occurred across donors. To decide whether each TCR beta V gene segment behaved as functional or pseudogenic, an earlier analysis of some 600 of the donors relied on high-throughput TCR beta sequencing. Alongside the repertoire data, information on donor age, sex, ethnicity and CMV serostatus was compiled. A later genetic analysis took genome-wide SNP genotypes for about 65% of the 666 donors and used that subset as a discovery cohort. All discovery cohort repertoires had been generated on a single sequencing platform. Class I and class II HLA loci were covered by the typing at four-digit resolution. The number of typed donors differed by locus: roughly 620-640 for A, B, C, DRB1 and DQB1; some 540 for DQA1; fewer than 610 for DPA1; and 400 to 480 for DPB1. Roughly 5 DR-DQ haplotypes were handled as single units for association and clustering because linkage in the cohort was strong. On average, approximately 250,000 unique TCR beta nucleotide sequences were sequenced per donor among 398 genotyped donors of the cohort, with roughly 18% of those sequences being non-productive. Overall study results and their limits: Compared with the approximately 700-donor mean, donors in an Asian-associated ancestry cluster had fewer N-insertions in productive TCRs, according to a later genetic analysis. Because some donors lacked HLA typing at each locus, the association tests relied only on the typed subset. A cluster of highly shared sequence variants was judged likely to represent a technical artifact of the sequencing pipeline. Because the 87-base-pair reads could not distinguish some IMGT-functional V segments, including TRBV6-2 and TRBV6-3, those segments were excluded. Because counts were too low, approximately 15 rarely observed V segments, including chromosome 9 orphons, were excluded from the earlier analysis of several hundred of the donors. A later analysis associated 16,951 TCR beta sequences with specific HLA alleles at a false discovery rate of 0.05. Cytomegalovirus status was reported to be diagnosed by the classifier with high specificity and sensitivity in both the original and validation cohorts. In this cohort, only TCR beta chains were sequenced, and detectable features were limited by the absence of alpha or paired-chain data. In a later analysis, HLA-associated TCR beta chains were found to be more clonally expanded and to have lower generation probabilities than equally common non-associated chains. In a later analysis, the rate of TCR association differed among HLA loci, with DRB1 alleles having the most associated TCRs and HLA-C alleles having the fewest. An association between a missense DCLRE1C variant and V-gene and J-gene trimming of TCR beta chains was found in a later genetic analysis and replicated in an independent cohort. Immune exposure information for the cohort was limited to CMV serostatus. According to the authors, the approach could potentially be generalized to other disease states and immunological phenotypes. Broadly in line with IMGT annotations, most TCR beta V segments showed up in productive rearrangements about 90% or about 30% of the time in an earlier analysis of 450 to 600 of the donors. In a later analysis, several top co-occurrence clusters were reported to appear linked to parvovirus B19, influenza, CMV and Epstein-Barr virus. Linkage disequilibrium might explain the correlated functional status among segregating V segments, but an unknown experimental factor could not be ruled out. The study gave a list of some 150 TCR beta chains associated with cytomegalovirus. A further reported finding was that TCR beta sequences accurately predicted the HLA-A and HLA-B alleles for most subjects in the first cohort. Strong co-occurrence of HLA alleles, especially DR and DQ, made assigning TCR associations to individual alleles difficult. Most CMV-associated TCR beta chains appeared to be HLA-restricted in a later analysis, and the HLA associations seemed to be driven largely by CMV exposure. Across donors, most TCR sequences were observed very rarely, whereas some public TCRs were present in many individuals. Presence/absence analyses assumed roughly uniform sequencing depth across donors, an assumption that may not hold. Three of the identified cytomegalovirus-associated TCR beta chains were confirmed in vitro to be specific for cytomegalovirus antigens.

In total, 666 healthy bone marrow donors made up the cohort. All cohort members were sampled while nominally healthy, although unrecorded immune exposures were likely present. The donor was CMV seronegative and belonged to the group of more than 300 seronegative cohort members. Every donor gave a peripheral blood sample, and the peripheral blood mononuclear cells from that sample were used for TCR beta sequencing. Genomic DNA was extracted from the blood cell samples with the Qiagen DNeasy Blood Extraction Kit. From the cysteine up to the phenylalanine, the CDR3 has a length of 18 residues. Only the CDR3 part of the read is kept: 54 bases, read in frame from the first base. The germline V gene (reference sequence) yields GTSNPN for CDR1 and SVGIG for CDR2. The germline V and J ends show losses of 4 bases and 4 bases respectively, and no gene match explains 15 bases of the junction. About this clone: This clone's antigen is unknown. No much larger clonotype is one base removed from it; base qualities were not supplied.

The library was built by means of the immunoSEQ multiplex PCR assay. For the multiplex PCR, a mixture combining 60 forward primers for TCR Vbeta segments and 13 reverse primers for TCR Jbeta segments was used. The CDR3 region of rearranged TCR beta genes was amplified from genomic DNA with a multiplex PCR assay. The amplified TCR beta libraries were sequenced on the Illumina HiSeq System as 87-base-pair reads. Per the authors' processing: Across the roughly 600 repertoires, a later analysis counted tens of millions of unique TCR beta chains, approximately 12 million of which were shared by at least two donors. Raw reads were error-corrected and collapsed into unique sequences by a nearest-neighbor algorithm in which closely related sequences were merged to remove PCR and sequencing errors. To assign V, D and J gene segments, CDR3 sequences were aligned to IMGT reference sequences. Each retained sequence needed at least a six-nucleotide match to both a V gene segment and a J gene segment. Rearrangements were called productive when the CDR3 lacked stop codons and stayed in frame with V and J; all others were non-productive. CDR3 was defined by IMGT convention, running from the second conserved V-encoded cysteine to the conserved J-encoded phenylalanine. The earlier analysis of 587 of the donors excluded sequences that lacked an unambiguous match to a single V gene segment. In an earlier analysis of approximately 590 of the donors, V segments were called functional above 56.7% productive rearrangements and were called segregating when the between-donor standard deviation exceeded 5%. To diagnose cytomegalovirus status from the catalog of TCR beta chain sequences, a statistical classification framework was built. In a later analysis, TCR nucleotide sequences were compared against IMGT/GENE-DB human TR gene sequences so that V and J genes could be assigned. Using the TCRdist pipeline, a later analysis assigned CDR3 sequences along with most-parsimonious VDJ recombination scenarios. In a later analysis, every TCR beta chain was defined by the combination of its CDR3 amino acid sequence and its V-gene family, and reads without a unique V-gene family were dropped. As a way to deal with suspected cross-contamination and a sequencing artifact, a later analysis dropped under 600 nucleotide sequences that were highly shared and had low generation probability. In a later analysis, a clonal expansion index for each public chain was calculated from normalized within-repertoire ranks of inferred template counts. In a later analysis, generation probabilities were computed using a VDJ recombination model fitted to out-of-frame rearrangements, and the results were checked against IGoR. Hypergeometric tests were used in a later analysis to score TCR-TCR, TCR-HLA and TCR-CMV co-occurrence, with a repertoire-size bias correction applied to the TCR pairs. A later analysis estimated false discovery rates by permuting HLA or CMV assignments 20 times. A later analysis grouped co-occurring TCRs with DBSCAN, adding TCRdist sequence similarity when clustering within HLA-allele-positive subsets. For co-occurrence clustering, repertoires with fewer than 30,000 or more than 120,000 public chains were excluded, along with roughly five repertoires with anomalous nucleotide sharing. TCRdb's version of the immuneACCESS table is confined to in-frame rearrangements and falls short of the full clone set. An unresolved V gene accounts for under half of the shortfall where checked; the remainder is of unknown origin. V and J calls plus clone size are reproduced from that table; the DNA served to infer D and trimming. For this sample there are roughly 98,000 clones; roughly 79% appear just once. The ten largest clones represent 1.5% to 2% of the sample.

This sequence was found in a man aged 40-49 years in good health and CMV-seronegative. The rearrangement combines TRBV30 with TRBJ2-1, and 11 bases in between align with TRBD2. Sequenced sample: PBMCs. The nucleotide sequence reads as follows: TGTGCCTGGATAGGTGGGGGAACTAGCGGGGGAGAGTACAATGAGCAGTTCTTC. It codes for CAWIGGGTSGGEYNEQFF.